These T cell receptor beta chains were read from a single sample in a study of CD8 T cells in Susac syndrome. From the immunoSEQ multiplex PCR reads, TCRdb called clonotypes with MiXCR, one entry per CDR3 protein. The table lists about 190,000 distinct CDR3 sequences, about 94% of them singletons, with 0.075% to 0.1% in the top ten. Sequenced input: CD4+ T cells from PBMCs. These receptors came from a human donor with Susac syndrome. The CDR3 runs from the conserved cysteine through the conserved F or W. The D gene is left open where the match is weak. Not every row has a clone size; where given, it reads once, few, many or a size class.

CDR3aa: CSEGQGPSNYGYTF; CDR3nt: TGCAGCGAAGGACAGGGACCATCTAACTATGGCTACACCTTC; j_gene: TRBJ1-2; d_gene: TRBD1; abundance: -; v_gene: TRBV29-1
CDR3aa: CASSPKGLAGLGVTDTQYF; CDR3nt: TGTGCCAGCAGCCCTAAGGGACTAGCGGGGCTGGGAGTCACAGATACGCAGTATTTT; j_gene: TRBJ2-3; d_gene: TRBD2; abundance: -; v_gene: TRBV9
CDR3aa: CASSVVTSPLDEQFF; CDR3nt: TGTGCCAGCAGCGTAGTGACTAGCCCCCTAGACGAGCAGTTCTTC; j_gene: TRBJ2-1; d_gene: TRBD2; abundance: -; v_gene: TRBV9
CDR3aa: CASSWTGNTEAFF; CDR3nt: TGTGCCAGTAGTTGGACCGGGAACACTGAAGCTTTCTTT; j_gene: TRBJ1-1; d_gene: -; abundance: few; v_gene: TRBV19
CDR3aa: CASSPWGDQPQHF; CDR3nt: TGTGCCAGCAGCCCCTGGGGGGATCAGCCCCAGCATTTT; j_gene: TRBJ1-5; d_gene: -; abundance: -; v_gene: TRBV7-2
CDR3aa: CATMEPLGTYEQYF; CDR3nt: TGTGCCACAATGGAGCCCTTAGGGACTTACGAGCAGTACTTC; j_gene: TRBJ2-7; d_gene: -; abundance: -; v_gene: TRBV6-5
CDR3aa: CASSQSPSGGLFPYEQYF; CDR3nt: TGTGCCAGCAGCCAAAGTCCTAGCGGGGGCCTTTTTCCCTACGAGCAGTACTTC; j_gene: TRBJ2-7; d_gene: TRBD2; abundance: -; v_gene: TRBV3-1
CDR3aa: CASSLSTGQGETQYF; CDR3nt: TGTGCCAGCAGTTTATCCACTGGACAGGGGGAGACCCAGTACTTC; j_gene: TRBJ2-5; d_gene: TRBD1; abundance: -; v_gene: TRBV12-3/TRBV12-4
CDR3aa: CASSGGSGANVLTF; CDR3nt: TGTGCCAGTAGCGGGGGCTCTGGGGCCAACGTCCTGACTTTC; j_gene: TRBJ2-6; d_gene: -; abundance: few; v_gene: TRBV19
CDR3aa: CASSGSGQYF; CDR3nt: TGTGCCAGCAGCGGTTCCGGGCAGTATTTT; j_gene: TRBJ2-3; d_gene: -; abundance: -; v_gene: TRBV9
CDR3aa: CSVSIGGQTHF; CDR3nt: TGCAGCGTCTCTATTGGGGGCCAAACACACTTC; j_gene: TRBJ2-7; d_gene: -; abundance: once; v_gene: TRBV29-1
CDR3aa: CAWGDLNEQFF; CDR3nt: TGTGCCTGGGGGGACCTCAATGAGCAGTTCTTC; j_gene: TRBJ2-1; d_gene: -; abundance: -; v_gene: TRBV30
CDR3aa: CASSWTGFNEQFF; CDR3nt: TGCGCCAGCAGCTGGACAGGGTTTAATGAGCAGTTCTTC; j_gene: TRBJ2-1; d_gene: TRBD1; abundance: -; v_gene: TRBV4-1
CDR3aa: CASSFTSGGHNEQFF; CDR3nt: TGTGCCAGCAGTTTCACTAGCGGGGGCCACAATGAGCAGTTCTTC; j_gene: TRBJ2-1; d_gene: TRBD2; abundance: -; v_gene: TRBV12-3/TRBV12-4
CDR3aa: CASSELAGGVGELFF; CDR3nt: TGTGCCAGCAGTGAACTAGCGGGGGGAGTCGGGGAGCTGTTTTTT; j_gene: TRBJ2-2; d_gene: TRBD2; abundance: -; v_gene: TRBV2
CDR3aa: CASSLRSNEKLFF; CDR3nt: TGTGCCAGCAGTTTGAGGTCTAATGAAAAACTGTTTTTT; j_gene: TRBJ1-4; d_gene: -; abundance: -; v_gene: TRBV12-3/TRBV12-4
CDR3aa: CASTLGSGARNTEAFF; CDR3nt: TGTGCCAGCACTTTAGGATCGGGAGCCAGGAACACTGAAGCTTTCTTT; j_gene: TRBJ1-1; d_gene: -; abundance: -; v_gene: TRBV12-3/TRBV12-4
CDR3aa: CASSSESFSGIQYF; CDR3nt: TGTGCCAGCAGCTCGGAGTCCTTCTCGGGGATTCAGTACTTC; j_gene: TRBJ2-4; d_gene: -; abundance: -; v_gene: TRBV7-9
CDR3aa: CASTLTGTSVIGELFF; CDR3nt: TGTGCCAGCACCTTAACCGGGACTAGCGTTATCGGGGAGCTGTTTTTT; j_gene: TRBJ2-2; d_gene: TRBD2; abundance: -; v_gene: TRBV5-6
CDR3aa: CASSLFVQETQYF; CDR3nt: TGTGCCAGCAGTTTATTCGTCCAAGAGACCCAGTACTTC; j_gene: TRBJ2-5; d_gene: -; abundance: -; v_gene: TRBV27
CDR3aa: CASSVASYGYTF; CDR3nt: TGTGCCAGCAGCGTAGCCAGCTATGGCTACACCTTC; j_gene: TRBJ1-2; d_gene: -; abundance: -; v_gene: TRBV9
CDR3aa: CASSPSQGTEQYF; CDR3nt: TGCGCCAGCAGCCCATCCCAGGGTACCGAGCAGTACTTC; j_gene: TRBJ2-7; d_gene: -; abundance: -; v_gene: TRBV4-1
CDR3aa: CASTLGLKTNGYTF; CDR3nt: TGTGCCAGCACCTTGGGACTAAAAACTAATGGCTACACCTTC; j_gene: TRBJ1-2; d_gene: -; abundance: -; v_gene: TRBV28
CDR3aa: CASSGGEVNSPLHF; CDR3nt: TGTGCCAGCAGCGGGGGGGAGGTTAATTCACCCCTCCACTTT; j_gene: TRBJ1-6; d_gene: -; abundance: -; v_gene: TRBV27
CDR3aa: CASIHPGGEQETQYF; CDR3nt: TGTGCCAGCATTCACCCGGGGGGCGAACAAGAGACCCAGTACTTC; j_gene: TRBJ2-5; d_gene: -; abundance: -; v_gene: TRBV6-4
CDR3aa: CASSQWIGADTQYF; CDR3nt: TGTGCCAGCAGCCAATGGATCGGGGCAGATACGCAGTATTTT; j_gene: TRBJ2-3; d_gene: -; abundance: -; v_gene: TRBV3-1
CDR3aa: CASSLTGVGSSYNEQFF; CDR3nt: TGTGCCAGCAGCTTAACTGGAGTGGGGAGCTCCTACAATGAGCAGTTCTTC; j_gene: TRBJ2-1; d_gene: -; abundance: -; v_gene: TRBV7-3
CDR3aa: CASSRTFPTYEQYF; CDR3nt: TGTGCCAGCAGCCGGACATTCCCAACCTACGAGCAGTACTTC; j_gene: TRBJ2-7; d_gene: -; abundance: -; v_gene: TRBV14
CDR3aa: CSARAGLPYGYTF; CDR3nt: TGCAGCGCAAGGGCCGGGCTCCCCTATGGCTACACCTTC; j_gene: TRBJ1-2; d_gene: -; abundance: -; v_gene: TRBV29-1
CDR3aa: CASSLGEAGTQYF; CDR3nt: TGTGCCAGCAGCTTAGGGGAAGCAGGCACGCAGTATTTT; j_gene: TRBJ2-3; d_gene: -; abundance: -; v_gene: TRBV7-3